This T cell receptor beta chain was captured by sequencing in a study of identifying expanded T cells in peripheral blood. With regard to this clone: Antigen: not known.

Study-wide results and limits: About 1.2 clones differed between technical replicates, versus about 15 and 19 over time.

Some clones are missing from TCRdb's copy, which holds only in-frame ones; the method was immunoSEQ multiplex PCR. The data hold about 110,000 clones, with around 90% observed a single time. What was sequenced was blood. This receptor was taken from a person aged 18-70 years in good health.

CDR3 residues: CASSPTGTSPVHEQFF. The CDR3 DNA follows: TGTGCCAGCAGCCCAACCGGGACTAGCCCTGTGCATGAGCAGTTCTTC. The chain couples TRBV7-7 to TRBJ2-1, with TRBD2 identical over 9 bases. Losses at the gene ends were 5 bases for V and 8 bases for J; bases not matched to a gene: 13. The germline V gene has CDR1 SSHAT and CDR2 FNYEAQ (reference sequence). The CDR3 contains 16 residues.